This T cell receptor (beta chain) was found in a study of T cells in Graves' hyperthyroidism and ophthalmopathy. Study-wide results and limits: Ophthalmopathy was told apart from stable hyperthyroidism by a 13 V-J model.

The CDR3 regions of TCR beta were amplified from RNA transcripts. A first-round RT-PCR of the TCR CDR3 used the HTBI primer set. A single record per CDR3 protein comes from TCRdb applying MiXCR to the multiplex PCR reads. The profile shows almost 500,000 distinct CDR3 sequences, approximately 23% of them singletons. About this clonotype: Its antigen remains unidentified.

In germline, CDR1 is SQVTM, CDR2 ANQGSEA. The CDR3 contains 10 residues. V lost 4 bases and J lost 15, with 13 bases in between. Among ophthalmopathy patients, the Clinical Activity Score reached at least 3, the NOSPECS grade reached at least 4, and duration remained under 3 months. Orbital computed tomography, thyroid ultrasound, serum thyroxine and TRAb, and clinical symptoms together informed the diagnoses. The clonotype originates from a woman in her seventies with Graves' ophthalmopathy. This chain joins TRBV29-1 and TRBJ2-1; D possibly corresponds to TRBD2 (5 bases). The sample comprised blood. The CDR3, as DNA: TGCAGCGTTGGGGAGACACTAAGGTTCTTC. This sequence encodes CSVGETLRFF.